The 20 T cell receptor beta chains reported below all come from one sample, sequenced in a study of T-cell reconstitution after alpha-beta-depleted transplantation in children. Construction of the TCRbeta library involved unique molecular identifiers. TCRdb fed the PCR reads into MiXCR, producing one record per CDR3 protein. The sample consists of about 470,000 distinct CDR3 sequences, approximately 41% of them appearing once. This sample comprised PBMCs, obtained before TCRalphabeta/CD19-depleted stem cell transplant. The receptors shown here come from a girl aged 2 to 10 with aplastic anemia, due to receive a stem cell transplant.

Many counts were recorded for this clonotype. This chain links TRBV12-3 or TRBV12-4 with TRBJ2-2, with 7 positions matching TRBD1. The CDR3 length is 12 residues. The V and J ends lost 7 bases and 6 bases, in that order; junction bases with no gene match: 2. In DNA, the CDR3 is TGTGCCAGCACCCAGGGGGCCGGGGAGCTGTTTTTT. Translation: CASTQGAGELFF.

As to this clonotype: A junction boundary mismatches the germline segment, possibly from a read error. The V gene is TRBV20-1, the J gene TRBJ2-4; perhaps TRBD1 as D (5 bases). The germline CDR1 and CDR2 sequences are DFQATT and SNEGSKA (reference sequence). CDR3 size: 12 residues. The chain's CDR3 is CKQENAKNIQYF. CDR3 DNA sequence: TGTAAACAGGAAAATGCCAAAAACATTCAGTACTTC.

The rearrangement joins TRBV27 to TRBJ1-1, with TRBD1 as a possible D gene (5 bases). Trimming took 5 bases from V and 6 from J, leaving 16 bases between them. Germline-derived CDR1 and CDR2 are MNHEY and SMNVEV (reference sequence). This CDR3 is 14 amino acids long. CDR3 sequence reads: CASSVQGEMAEAFF. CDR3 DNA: TGTGCCAGCAGTGTCCAGGGTGAGATGGCTGAAGCTTTCTTT.

CDR3 sequence reads: CASSQGLAGATYEQYF. The CDR3 DNA reads as TGCGCCAGCAGCCAAGGCCTAGCGGGAGCCACCTACGAGCAGTACTTC. The chain has TRBV4-1 and TRBJ2-7; 10 nucleotides align to TRBD2. The germline gives CDR1 MGHRA, CDR2 YSYEKL. The CDR3 consists of 16 residues. V shed 1 base and J 2 bases; nucleotides not matched to a gene: 5.

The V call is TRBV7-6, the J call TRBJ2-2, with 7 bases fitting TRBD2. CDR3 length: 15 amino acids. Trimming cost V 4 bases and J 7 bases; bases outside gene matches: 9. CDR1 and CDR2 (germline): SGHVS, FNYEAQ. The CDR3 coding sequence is TGTGCCAGCAGCTGGACTAGTGCAGGGAGCGGGGAGCTGTTTTTT. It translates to CASSWTSAGSGELFF.

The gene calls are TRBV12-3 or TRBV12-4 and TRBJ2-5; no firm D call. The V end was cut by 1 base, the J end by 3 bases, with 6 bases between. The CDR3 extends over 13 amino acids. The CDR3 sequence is CASSLDSEETQYF. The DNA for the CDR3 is TGTGCCAGCAGTTTAGACAGCGAAGAGACCCAGTACTTC.

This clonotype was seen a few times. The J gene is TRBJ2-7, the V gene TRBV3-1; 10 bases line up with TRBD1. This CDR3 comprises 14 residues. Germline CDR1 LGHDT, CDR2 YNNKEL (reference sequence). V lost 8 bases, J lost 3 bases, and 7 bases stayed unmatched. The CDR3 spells CASRRQGAIYEQYF. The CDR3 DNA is TGTGCCAGCCGACGACAGGGGGCTATCTACGAGCAGTACTTC.

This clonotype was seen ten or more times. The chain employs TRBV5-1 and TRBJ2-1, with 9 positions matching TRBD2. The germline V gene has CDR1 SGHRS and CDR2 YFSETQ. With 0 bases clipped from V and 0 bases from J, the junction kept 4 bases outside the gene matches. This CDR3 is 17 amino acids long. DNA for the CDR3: TGCGCCAGCAGCTTGGCACTAGCGGGTGTCTCCTACAATGAGCAGTTCTTC. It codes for CASSLALAGVSYNEQFF.

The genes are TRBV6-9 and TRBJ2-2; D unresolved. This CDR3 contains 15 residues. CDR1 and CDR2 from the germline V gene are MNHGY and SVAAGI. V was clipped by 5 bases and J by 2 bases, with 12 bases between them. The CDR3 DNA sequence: TGTGCCAGCAGTCCCCCCGGAGATAACACCGGGGAGCTGTTTTTT. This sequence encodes CASSPPGDNTGELFF.

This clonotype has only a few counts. The CDR3 sequence: CASSLGTGHSNQPQHF. The CDR3 bases are TGTGCCAGCAGCTTGGGGACAGGCCATAGCAATCAGCCCCAGCATTTT. The V and J genes are TRBV5-5 and TRBJ1-5, with TRBD1 identical over 7 bases. V shed 0 bases, J shed 0 bases, and the junction held 3 bases outside the gene matches. Germline loops: CDR1 SGHKS, CDR2 YYEKEE (reference sequence). This CDR3 comprises 16 residues.

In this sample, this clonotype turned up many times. The CDR3 region has the DNA TGTGCCAGCAATACCTGGGTTACTGGGGCCAACGTCCTGACTTTC. Translated: CASNTWVTGANVLTF. The V and J genes are TRBV2 and TRBJ2-6; unclear D gene. CDR1 is SNHLY, CDR2 FYNNEI, per germline. Between the trimmed V and J ends, which lost 7 bases and 2 bases, there was a span of 12 bases. The CDR3 totals 15 residues. The whole variable domain, filled in from reference TRBV2 and TRBJ2-6, reads EPEVTQTPSHQVTQMGQEVILRCVPISNHLYFYWYRQILGQKVEFLVSFYNNEISEKSEIFDDQFSVERPDGSNFTLKIRSTKLEDSAMYFCASNTWVTGANVLTFGAGSRLTVL.

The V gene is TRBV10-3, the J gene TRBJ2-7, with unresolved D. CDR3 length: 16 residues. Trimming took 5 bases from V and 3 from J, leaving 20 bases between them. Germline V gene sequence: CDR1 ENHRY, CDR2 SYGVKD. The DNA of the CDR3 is TGTGCCATCAGTCGGAGCATAGGCCAGTCCTTCTACGAGCAGTACTTC. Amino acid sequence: CAISRSIGQSFYEQYF.

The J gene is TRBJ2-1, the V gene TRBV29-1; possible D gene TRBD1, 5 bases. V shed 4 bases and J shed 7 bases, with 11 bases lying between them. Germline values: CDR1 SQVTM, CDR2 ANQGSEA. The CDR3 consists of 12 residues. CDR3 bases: TGCAGCGTTGTCCCCCCAGGGAATGAGCAGTTCTTC. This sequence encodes CSVVPPGNEQFF.

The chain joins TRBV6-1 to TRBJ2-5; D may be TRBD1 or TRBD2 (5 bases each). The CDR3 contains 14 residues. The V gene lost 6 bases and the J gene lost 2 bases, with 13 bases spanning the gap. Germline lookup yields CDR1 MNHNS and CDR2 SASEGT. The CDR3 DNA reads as TGTGCCAGCAGGCCCGGGACCCTACAAGAGACCCAGTACTTC. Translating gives CASRPGTLQETQYF.

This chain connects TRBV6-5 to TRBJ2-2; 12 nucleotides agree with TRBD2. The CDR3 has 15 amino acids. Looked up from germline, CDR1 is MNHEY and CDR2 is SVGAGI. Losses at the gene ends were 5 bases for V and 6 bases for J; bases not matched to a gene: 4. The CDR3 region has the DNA TGTGCCAGCAGTCTCGGGACTAGCGGGCCCGGGGAGCTGTTTTTT. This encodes CASSLGTSGPGELFF.

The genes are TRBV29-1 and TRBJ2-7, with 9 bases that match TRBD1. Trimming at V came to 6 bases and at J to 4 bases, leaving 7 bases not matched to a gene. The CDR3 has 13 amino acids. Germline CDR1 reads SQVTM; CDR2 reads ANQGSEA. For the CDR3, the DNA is TGCAGCGTCCGGGGACAGGGAAGGTACGAGCAGTACTTC. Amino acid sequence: CSVRGQGRYEQYF.

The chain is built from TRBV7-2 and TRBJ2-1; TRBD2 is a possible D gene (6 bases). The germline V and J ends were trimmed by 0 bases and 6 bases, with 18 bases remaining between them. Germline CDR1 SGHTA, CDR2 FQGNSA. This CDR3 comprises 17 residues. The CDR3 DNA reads TGTGCCAGCAGCTTAGCGTACCTCAGGGAGGCAGGCAATGAGCAGTTCTTC. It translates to CASSLAYLREAGNEQFF.

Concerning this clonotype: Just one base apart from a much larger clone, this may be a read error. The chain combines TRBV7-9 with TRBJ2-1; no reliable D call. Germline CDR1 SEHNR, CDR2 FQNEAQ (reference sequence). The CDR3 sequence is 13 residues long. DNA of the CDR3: TGTGCCAGTAGTGTGCAGTCCTACAATGAGCATTTCTTC. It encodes CASSVQSYNEHFF.

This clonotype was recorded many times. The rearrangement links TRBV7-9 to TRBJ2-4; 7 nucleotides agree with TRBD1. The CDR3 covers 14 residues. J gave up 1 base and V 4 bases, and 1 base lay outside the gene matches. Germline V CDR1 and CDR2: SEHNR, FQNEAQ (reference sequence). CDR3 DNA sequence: TGTGCCAGCAGCTCGGACAGGGCCAAAAACATTCAGTACTTC. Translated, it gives CASSSDRAKNIQYF. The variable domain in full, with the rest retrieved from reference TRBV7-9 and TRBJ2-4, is DTGVSQNPRHKITKRGQNVTFRCDPISEHNRLYWYRQTLGQGPEFLTYFQNEAQLEKSRLLSDRFSAERPKGSFSTLEIQRTEQGDSAMYLCASSSDRAKNIQYFGAGTRLSVL.

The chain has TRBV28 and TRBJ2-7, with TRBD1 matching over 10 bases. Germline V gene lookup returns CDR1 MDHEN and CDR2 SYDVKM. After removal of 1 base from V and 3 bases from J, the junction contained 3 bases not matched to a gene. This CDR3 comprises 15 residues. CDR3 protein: CASSLLGTGDYEQYF. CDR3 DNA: TGTGCCAGCAGTTTATTAGGGACAGGGGACTACGAGCAGTACTTC.